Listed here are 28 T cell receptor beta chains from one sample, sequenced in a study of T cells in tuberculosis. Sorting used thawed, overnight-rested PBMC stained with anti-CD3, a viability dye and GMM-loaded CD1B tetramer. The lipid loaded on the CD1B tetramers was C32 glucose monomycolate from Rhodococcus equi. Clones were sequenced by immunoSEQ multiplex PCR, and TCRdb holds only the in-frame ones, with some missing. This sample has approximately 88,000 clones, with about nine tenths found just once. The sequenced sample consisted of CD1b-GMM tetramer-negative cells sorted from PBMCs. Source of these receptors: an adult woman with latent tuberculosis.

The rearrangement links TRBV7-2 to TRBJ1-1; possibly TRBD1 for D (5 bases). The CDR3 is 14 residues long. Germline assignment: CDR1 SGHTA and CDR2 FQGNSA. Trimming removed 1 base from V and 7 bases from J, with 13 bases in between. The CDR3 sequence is CASSLGGQGLEAFF. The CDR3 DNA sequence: TGTGCCAGCAGCTTAGGAGGACAAGGCCTTGAAGCTTTCTTT.

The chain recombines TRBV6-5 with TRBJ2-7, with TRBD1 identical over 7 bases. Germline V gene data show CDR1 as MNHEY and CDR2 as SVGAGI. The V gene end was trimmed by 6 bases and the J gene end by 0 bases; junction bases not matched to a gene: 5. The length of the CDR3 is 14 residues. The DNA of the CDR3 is TGTGCCAGCAGCATAGGGGACAGCTCCTACGAGCAGTACTTC. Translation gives CASSIGDSSYEQYF.

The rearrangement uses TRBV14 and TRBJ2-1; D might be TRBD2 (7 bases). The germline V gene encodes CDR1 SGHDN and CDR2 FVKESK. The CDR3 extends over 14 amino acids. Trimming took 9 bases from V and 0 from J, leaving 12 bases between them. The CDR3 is CASGRGGSYNEQFF. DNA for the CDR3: TGTGCCAGTGGGAGGGGGGGCTCCTACAATGAGCAGTTCTTC.

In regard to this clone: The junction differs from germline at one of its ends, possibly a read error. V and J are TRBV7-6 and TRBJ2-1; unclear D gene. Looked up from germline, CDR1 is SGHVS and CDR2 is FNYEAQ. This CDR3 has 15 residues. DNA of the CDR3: TGTGCCAGCAGCCCAAGCCCCCTCTACTACAATGGGCAGTTCTTC. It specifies CASSPSPLYYNGQFF.

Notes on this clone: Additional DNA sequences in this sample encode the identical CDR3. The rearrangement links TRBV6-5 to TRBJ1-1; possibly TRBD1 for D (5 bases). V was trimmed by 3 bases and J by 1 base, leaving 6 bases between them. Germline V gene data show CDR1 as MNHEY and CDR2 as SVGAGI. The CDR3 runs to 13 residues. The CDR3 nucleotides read TGTGCCAGCAGTTATCAGGGGAACACTGAAGCTTTCTTT. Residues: CASSYQGNTEAFF.

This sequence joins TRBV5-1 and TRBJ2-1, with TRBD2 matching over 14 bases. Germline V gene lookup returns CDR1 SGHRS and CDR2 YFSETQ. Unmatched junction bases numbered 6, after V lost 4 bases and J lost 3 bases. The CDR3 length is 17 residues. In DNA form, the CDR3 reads TGCGCCAGCAGCACCGGACTAGCGGGGGGACACTACAATGAGCAGTTCTTC. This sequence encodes CASSTGLAGGHYNEQFF.

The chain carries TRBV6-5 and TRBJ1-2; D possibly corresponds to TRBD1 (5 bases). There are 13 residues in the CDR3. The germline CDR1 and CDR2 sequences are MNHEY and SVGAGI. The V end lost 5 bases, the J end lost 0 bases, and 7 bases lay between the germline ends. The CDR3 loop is CASSTGANYGYTF. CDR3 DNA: TGTGCCAGCAGTACAGGCGCTAACTATGGCTACACCTTC.

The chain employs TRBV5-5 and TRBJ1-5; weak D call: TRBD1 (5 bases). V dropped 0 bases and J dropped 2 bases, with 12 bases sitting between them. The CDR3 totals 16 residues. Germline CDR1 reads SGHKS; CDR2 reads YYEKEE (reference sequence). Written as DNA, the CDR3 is TGTGCCAGCAGCTTGGGTCAGGGTAAACGCAATCAGCCCCAGCATTTT. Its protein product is CASSLGQGKRNQPQHF.

The CDR3 reads CASSLGQGPSEQYV. The CDR3, as DNA: TGTGCCAGCAGCTTGGGTCAGGGGCCCTCCGAGCAGTACGTC. The V and J genes are TRBV5-6 and TRBJ2-7, with TRBD1 as a possible D gene (6 bases). CDR1 is SGHDT and CDR2 is YYEEEE in the germline V gene. The CDR3 spans 14 residues. Trimming took off 0 bases at V and 6 bases at J, with 13 bases between the two ends.

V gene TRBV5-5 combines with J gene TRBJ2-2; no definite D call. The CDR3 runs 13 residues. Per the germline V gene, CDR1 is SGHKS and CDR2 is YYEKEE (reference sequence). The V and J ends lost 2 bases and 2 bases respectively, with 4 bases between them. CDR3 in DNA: TGTGCCAGCAGCTTCGTAAACACCGGGGAGCTGTTTTTT. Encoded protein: CASSFVNTGELFF.

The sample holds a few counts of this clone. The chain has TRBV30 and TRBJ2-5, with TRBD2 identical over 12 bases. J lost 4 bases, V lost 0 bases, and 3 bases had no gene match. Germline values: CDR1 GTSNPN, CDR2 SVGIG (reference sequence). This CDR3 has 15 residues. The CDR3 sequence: CAWSVLAGGGETQYF. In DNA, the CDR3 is TGTGCCTGGAGTGTACTAGCGGGGGGAGGAGAGACCCAGTACTTC.

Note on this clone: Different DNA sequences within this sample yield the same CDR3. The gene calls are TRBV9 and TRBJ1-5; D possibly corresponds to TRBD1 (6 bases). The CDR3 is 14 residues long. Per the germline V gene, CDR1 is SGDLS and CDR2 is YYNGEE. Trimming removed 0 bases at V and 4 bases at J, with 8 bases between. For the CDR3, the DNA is TGTGCCAGCAGCGTAGGACAGGCAAATCAGCCCCAGCATTTT. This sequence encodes CASSVGQANQPQHF.

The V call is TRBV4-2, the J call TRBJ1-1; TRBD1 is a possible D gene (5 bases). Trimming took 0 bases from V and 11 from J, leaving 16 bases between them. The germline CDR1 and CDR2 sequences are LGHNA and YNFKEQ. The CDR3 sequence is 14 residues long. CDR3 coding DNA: TGTGCCAGCAGCCAAGAGGCTTTGGTGGGGGGGGCTTTCTTT. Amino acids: CASSQEALVGGAFF.

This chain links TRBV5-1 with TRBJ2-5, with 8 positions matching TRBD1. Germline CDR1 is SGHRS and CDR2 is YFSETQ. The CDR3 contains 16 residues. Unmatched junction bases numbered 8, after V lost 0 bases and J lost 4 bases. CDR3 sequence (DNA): TGCGCCAGCAGCTTGGCCCTGACAGGGGTCGGAGAGACCCAGTACTTC. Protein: CASSLALTGVGETQYF.

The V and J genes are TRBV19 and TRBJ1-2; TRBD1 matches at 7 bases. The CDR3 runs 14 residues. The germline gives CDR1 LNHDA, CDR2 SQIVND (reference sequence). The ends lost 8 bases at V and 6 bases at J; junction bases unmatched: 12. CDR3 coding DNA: TGTGCCAGTTGTTACAAAGGACAGGCCCATGGCTACACCTTC. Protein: CASCYKGQAHGYTF.

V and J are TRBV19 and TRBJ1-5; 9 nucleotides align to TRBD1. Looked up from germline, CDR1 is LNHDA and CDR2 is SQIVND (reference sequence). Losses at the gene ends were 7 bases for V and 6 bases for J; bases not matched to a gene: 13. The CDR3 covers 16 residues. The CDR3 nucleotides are TGTGCCAGTAACACTATCCCGGGACAGGGCGTTCAGCCCCAGCATTTT. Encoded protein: CASNTIPGQGVQPQHF. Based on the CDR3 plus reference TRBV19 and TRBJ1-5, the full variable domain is DGGITQSPKYLFRKEGQNVTLSCEQNLNHDAMYWYRQDPGQGLRLIYYSQIVNDFQKGDIAEGYSVSREKKESFPLTVTSAQKNPTAFYLCASNTIPGQGVQPQHFGDGTRLSIL.

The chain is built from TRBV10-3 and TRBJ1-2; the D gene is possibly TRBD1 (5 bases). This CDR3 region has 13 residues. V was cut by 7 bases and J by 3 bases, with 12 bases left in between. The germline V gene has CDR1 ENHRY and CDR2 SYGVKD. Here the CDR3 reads CAITGASDYGYTF. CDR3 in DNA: TGTGCCATCACTGGGGCCTCTGACTATGGCTACACCTTC.

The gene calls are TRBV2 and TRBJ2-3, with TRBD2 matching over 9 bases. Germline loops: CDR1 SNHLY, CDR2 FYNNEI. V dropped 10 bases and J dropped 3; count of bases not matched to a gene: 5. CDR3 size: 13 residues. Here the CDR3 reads CATGLAGTDTQYF. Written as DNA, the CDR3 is TGTGCCACGGGACTAGCCGGAACAGATACGCAGTATTTT.

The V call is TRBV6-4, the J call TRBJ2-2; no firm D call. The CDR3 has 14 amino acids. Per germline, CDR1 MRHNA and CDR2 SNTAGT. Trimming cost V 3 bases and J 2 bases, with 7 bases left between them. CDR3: CASSEGRNTGELFF. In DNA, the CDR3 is TGTGCCAGCAGTGAGGGCAGAAACACCGGGGAGCTGTTTTTT.

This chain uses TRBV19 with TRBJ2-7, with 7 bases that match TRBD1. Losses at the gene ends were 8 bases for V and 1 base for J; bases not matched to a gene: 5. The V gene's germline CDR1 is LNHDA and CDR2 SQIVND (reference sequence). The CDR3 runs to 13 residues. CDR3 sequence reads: CASSAQGSYEQYF. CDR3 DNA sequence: TGTGCCAGTTCAGCACAGGGGTCCTACGAGCAGTACTTC.

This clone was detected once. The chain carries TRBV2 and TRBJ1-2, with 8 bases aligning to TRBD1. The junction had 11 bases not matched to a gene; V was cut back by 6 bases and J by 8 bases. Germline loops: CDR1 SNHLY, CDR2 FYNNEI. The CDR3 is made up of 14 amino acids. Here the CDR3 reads CASRLDRGRRGYTF. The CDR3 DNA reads TGTGCCAGCAGGTTAGACAGGGGTCGTCGGGGCTACACCTTC.

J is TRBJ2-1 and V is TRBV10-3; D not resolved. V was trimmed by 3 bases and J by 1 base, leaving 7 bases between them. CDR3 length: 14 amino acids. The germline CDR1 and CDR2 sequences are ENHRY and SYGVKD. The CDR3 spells CAISEKRSYNEQFF. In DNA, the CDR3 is TGTGCCATCAGTGAAAAGCGTTCCTACAATGAGCAGTTCTTC.

For the CDR3, the DNA is TGTGCCAGTCGGGGTTGGGGCTACGAGCAGTACTTC. This codes for CASRGWGYEQYF. The V call is TRBV27, the J call TRBJ2-7; D might be TRBD2 (5 bases). V gave up 9 bases and J gave up 3 bases, with 12 bases separating them. Germline V gene sequence: CDR1 MNHEY, CDR2 SMNVEV (reference sequence). The CDR3 extends over 12 amino acids.

The CDR3 here is CASSLPPPTGYGYTF. As DNA, the CDR3 is TGTGCCAGCAGTTTACCACCACCGACTGGATATGGCTACACCTTC. The V call is TRBV28, the J call TRBJ1-2; D is undetermined. The V gene lost 2 bases and the J gene lost 5 bases, with 15 bases spanning the gap. This CDR3 region has 15 residues. Germline V gene data show CDR1 as MDHEN and CDR2 as SYDVKM.

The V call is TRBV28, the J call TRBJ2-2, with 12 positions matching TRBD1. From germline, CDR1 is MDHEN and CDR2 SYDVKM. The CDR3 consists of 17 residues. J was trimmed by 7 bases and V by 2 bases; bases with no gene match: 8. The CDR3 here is CASSLSAGTGGYGELFF. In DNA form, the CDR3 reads TGTGCCAGCAGTTTAAGCGCCGGGACAGGGGGCTACGGGGAGCTGTTTTTT. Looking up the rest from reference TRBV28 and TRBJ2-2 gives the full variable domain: DVKVTQSSRYLVKRTGEKVFLECVQDMDHENMFWYRQDPGLGLRLIYFSYDVKMKEKGDIPEGYSVSREKKERFSLILESASTNQTSMYLCASSLSAGTGGYGELFFGEGSRLTVL.

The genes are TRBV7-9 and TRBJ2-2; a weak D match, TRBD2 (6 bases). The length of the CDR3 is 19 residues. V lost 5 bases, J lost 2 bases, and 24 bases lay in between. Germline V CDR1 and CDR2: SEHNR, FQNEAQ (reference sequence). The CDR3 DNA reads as TGTGCCAGCAGCCTTCCTAGACTGAAAGGAGGGGCAAACACCGGGGAGCTGTTTTTT. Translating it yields CASSLPRLKGGANTGELFF.

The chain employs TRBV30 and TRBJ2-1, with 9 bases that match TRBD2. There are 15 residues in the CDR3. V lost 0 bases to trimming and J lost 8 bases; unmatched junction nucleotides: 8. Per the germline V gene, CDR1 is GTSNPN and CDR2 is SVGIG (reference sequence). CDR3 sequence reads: CAWSVLAGGRDEQFF. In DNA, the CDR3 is TGTGCCTGGAGTGTACTTGCGGGGGGGAGGGATGAGCAGTTCTTC.

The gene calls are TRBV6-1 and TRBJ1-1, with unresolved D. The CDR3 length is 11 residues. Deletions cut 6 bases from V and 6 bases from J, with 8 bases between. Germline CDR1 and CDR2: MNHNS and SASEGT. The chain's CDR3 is CASSRMAEAFF. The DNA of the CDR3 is TGTGCCAGCAGCAGGATGGCTGAAGCTTTCTTT.